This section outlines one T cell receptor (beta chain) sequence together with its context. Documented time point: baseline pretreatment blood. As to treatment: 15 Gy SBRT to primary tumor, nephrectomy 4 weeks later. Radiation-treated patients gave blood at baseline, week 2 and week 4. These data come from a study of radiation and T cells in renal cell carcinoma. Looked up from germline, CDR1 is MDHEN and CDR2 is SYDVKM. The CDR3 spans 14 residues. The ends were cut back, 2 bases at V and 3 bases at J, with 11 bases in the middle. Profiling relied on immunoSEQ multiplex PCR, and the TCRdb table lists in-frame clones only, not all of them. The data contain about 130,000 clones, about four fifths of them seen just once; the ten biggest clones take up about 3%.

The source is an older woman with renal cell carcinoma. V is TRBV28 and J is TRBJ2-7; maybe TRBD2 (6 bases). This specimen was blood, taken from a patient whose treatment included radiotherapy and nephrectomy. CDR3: CASSLRDFRYEQYF. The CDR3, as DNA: TGTGCCAGCAGTTTAAGGGACTTCCGCTACGAGCAGTACTTC.